The 25 T cell receptor beta chains below were found in one sample sequenced in a study of cytomegalovirus exposure and HLA in healthy donors. The PCR made use of 60 Vbeta and 13 Jbeta primers. Repertoires were generated with immunoSEQ multiplex PCR, while TCRdb's copy carries only in-frame clones and drops some. The repertoire holds 150,000 to 200,000 clones, with about 80% as singletons. Sequencing used PBMCs. These receptors were collected from a woman between 35 and 50 years old in good health and CMV-seronegative.

The chain couples TRBV5-6 to TRBJ2-3, with D possibly matching TRBD2 (5 bases). CDR3 length: 14 residues. The V and J ends lost 5 bases and 1 base respectively, with 11 bases between them. CDR1 and CDR2 (germline): SGHDT, YYEEEE. CDR3 coding DNA: TGTGCCAGCAGTTATCGGGGAGGCACAGATACGCAGTATTTT. It translates to CASSYRGGTDTQYF.

This clone was recorded a few times. This rearrangement joins TRBV18 to TRBJ1-4; possible D gene TRBD1, 6 bases. The V gene lost 4 bases and the J gene lost 5 bases, with 8 bases spanning the gap. Germline CDR1 reads KGHSH; CDR2 reads LQKENI. The CDR3 totals 13 residues. The CDR3 loop reads CASSQGVNEKLFF. As DNA, the CDR3 is TGTGCCAGCTCACAGGGGGTAAATGAAAAACTGTTTTTT.

This clone has only a few counts. V and J are TRBV30 and TRBJ1-4; 7 bases are shared with TRBD1. This CDR3 has 18 amino acids. From germline, CDR1 is GTSNPN and CDR2 SVGIG (reference sequence). Unmatched junction bases numbered 15, after V lost 0 bases and J lost 5 bases. In DNA form, the CDR3 reads TGTGCCTGGAGTGTCCCCTCGGGACAGTTTCTAATCAATGAAAAACTGTTTTTT. It yields the protein CAWSVPSGQFLINEKLFF.

The genes are TRBV30 and TRBJ1-2, with a possible D match to TRBD1 (6 bases). Trimming took 6 bases from V and 8 from J, leaving 13 bases between them. Per germline, CDR1 GTSNPN and CDR2 SVGIG (reference sequence). This CDR3 has 11 amino acids. In nucleotides, the CDR3 is TGTGCCTGCCAGGACAGTCCGGGCTACACCTTC. Protein sequence: CACQDSPGYTF.

The chain couples TRBV27 to TRBJ2-7; the match to TRBD1 covers 8 bases. The J segment lost 3 bases and the V segment lost 8 bases, leaving 6 bases of the junction unmatched. The length of the CDR3 is 13 residues. Germline lookup yields CDR1 MNHEY and CDR2 SMNVEV (reference sequence). In nucleotides, the CDR3 is TGTGCCAGCGGATCGACAGGGGACTACGAGCAGTACTTC. This gives the protein CASGSTGDYEQYF.

The chain links TRBV6-6 to TRBJ2-1, with TRBD1 matching 7 bases. With 6 bases clipped from V and 4 bases from J, the junction kept 3 bases outside the gene matches. Germline assignment: CDR1 MNHNY and CDR2 SVGAGI (reference sequence). The CDR3 sequence is 13 residues long. CDR3 sequence: CASRQGQYNEQFF. CDR3 nucleotides: TGTGCCAGCAGGCAGGGACAGTACAATGAGCAGTTCTTC.

This chain connects TRBV7-2 to TRBJ2-3; D is unclear. Trimming removed 5 bases from V and 13 bases from J, with 13 bases in between. CDR1 SGHTA and CDR2 FQGNSA come from the germline V gene. The CDR3 covers 11 residues. The CDR3 DNA follows: TGTGCCAGCAGCCCTGGCGGTCGTGAGTATTTT. It translates to CASSPGGREYF.

The V and J genes are TRBV14 and TRBJ1-2; D perhaps matches TRBD1 (5 bases). CDR1 and CDR2 from the germline V gene are SGHDN and FVKESK. The length of the CDR3 is 17 residues. The ends were cut back, 0 bases at V and 4 bases at J, with 18 bases in the middle. The CDR3 region is CASSQDDGAGYGYGYTF. CDR3 sequence (DNA): TGTGCCAGCAGCCAAGATGATGGGGCAGGGTACGGCTATGGCTACACCTTC. Full variable domain (rest looked up from reference TRBV14 and TRBJ1-2): EAGVTQFPSHSVIEKGQTVTLRCDPISGHDNLYWYRRVMGKEIKFLLHFVKESKQDESGMPNNRFLAERTGGTYSTLKVQPAELEDSGVYFCASSQDDGAGYGYGYTFGSGTRLTVV.

This clone appeared once. The J gene is TRBJ2-3, the V gene TRBV5-4; 11 nucleotides agree with TRBD2. The germline V gene has CDR1 SGHNT and CDR2 YYREEE (reference sequence). The CDR3 has 15 residues. Losses at the gene ends were 4 bases for V and 2 bases for J; bases not matched to a gene: 3. CDR3: CASSTGLAVTDTQYF. For the CDR3, the DNA is TGTGCCAGCAGCACGGGACTAGCGGTCACAGATACGCAGTATTTT.

The J gene is TRBJ2-7, the V gene TRBV6-1; 8 nucleotides align to TRBD1. This CDR3 has 15 amino acids. Per the germline V gene, CDR1 is MNHNS and CDR2 is SASEGT. V trimming: 0 bases; J trimming: 4 bases; junction bases outside the gene matches: 5. CDR3 region: CASSEALQGVYEQYV. CDR3 DNA sequence: TGTGCCAGCAGTGAAGCGCTACAGGGGGTATACGAGCAGTACGTC.

The chain links TRBV30 to TRBJ1-1, with 7 bases identical to TRBD1. Germline V gives CDR1 GTSNPN, CDR2 SVGIG (reference sequence). Trimming at V came to 5 bases and at J to 6 bases, leaving 9 bases not matched to a gene. The length of the CDR3 is 13 residues. CDR3 loop: CAWRRQGMAEAFF. CDR3 sequence (DNA): TGTGCCTGGCGAAGACAGGGAATGGCTGAAGCTTTCTTT.

The gene calls are TRBV6-6 and TRBJ2-2, with 9 bases lining up with TRBD1. CDR1 and CDR2 (germline): MNHNY, SVGAGI (reference sequence). CDR3 length: 13 amino acids. V lost 4 bases and J lost 6; bases outside the gene matches: 0. In nucleotides, the CDR3 is TGTGCCAGCAGTTGGGACAGGGCCGGGGAGCTGTTTTTT. It specifies CASSWDRAGELFF.

The chain uses TRBV10-1 and TRBJ2-7; TRBD2 is a possible D gene (5 bases). V was shortened by 0 bases and J by 0 bases, with 12 bases between the two germline ends. Germline V gene sequence: CDR1 WNHNN, CDR2 SYGVQD (reference sequence). The CDR3 has 16 residues. This chain's CDR3 is CASSESARDCSYEQYV. The CDR3 bases are TGCGCCAGCAGTGAGTCGGCCCGGGATTGCTCCTACGAGCAGTACGTC.

CDR3 in amino acids: CASSPTGAGEAFF. For the CDR3, the DNA is TGTGCCAGCAGCCCGACAGGAGCTGGGGAAGCTTTCTTT. The rearrangement uses TRBV6-5 and TRBJ1-1; the D gene is possibly TRBD1 (6 bases). Germline CDR1 is MNHEY and CDR2 is SVGAGI. The CDR3 sequence is 13 residues long. V was shortened by 6 bases and J by 8 bases, with 16 bases between the two germline ends.

The CDR3 spells CASSVSPSTDTQYF. The CDR3 DNA follows: TGTGCCAGTAGTGTCTCTCCTAGCACAGATACGCAGTATTTT. This chain links TRBV19 with TRBJ2-3; no firm D call. Germline lookup yields CDR1 LNHDA and CDR2 SQIVND (reference sequence). V was cut by 5 bases and J by 0 bases, with 9 bases left in between. This CDR3 contains 14 residues.

The chain joins TRBV14 to TRBJ2-6; D is uncertain. CDR3 length: 18 residues. The germline V and J ends were trimmed by 2 bases and 3 bases, with 17 bases remaining between them. CDR1 is SGHDN and CDR2 is FVKESK in the germline V gene. The CDR3 DNA follows: TGTGCCAGCAGCCAATTCAATCCAGGATCGCGTGGGGCCAACGTCCTGACTTTC. Translated: CASSQFNPGSRGANVLTF.

The chain has TRBV19 and TRBJ2-1; possible D gene TRBD1, 6 bases. The CDR3 loop spans 14 amino acids. Germline CDR1 is LNHDA and CDR2 is SQIVND (reference sequence). Trimming took off 10 bases at V and 8 bases at J, with 21 bases between the two ends. The CDR3 reads CATKRDRRGDEQFF. The CDR3 region has the DNA TGTGCCACGAAGAGGGACCGCAGGGGAGATGAGCAGTTCTTC.

This clone has just a few counts. This rearrangement joins TRBV5-5 to TRBJ2-5; 13 nucleotides match TRBD2. This CDR3 contains 16 residues. CDR1 is SGHKS, CDR2 YYEKEE, per germline (reference sequence). The junction had 3 bases not matched to a gene; V was cut back by 3 bases and J by 1 base. The CDR3 loop is CASSSGLAGSQETQYF. The CDR3 DNA follows: TGTGCCAGCAGCTCGGGACTAGCGGGATCCCAAGAGACCCAGTACTTC. Full variable domain (outside the CDR3, taken from reference TRBV5-5 and TRBJ2-5): DAGVTQSPTHLIKTRGQQVTLRCSPISGHKSVSWYQQVLGQGPQFIFQYYEKEERGRGNFPDRFSARQFPNYSSELNVNALLLGDSALYLCASSSGLAGSQETQYFGPGTRLLVL.

This clone has only one observation. V gene TRBV9 combines with J gene TRBJ2-1; 9 bases agree with TRBD1. The trim removed 3 bases at V and 4 bases at J, leaving 5 bases unmatched. The CDR3 spans 15 residues. Germline V CDR1 and CDR2: SGDLS, YYNGEE. The CDR3 protein is CASSAGQGYYNEQFF. The DNA for the CDR3 is TGTGCCAGCAGCGCCGGACAGGGGTATTACAATGAGCAGTTCTTC.

The gene calls are TRBV7-2 and TRBJ1-5, with 9 bases matching TRBD1. The CDR3 extends over 15 amino acids. Trimming cost V 5 bases and J 5 bases; bases outside gene matches: 7. Germline-derived CDR1 and CDR2 are SGHTA and FQGNSA. The CDR3 DNA follows: TGTGCCAGCAGCCAACAACAGGGGGCCGATCAGCCCCAGCATTTT. Translation: CASSQQQGADQPQHF. The full variable domain, in which reference TRBV7-2 and TRBJ1-5 provide the parts outside the CDR3, is GAGVSQSPSNKVTEKGKDVELRCDPISGHTALYWYRQSLGQGLEFLIYFQGNSAPDKSGLPSDRFSAERTGGSVSTLTIQRTQQEDSAVYLCASSQQQGADQPQHFGDGTRLSIL.

The chain has TRBV2 and TRBJ1-2; D is perhaps TRBD1 (5 bases). CDR3 length: 14 amino acids. V lost 3 bases, J lost 3 bases, and 11 bases lay in between. Looked up from germline, CDR1 is SNHLY and CDR2 is FYNNEI. CDR3 in DNA: TGTGCCAGCAGTGATAGGGGCTCGGACTATGGCTACACCTTC. The encoded protein is CASSDRGSDYGYTF.

This clone was found a few times. The J gene is TRBJ2-1, the V gene TRBV7-2; 15 bases map to TRBD2. The J segment lost 9 bases and the V segment lost 4 bases, leaving 4 bases of the junction unmatched. Germline-derived CDR1 and CDR2 are SGHTA and FQGNSA. This CDR3 contains 15 residues. For the CDR3, the DNA is TGTGCCAGCAGCTGGACTAGCGGGAGGGTAACTGAGCAGTTCTTC. Translated, it gives CASSWTSGRVTEQFF.

The chain is built from TRBV6-6 and TRBJ1-4, with 10 bases identical to TRBD1. The CDR3 sequence is 15 residues long. Germline V gene sequence: CDR1 MNHNY, CDR2 SVGAGI (reference sequence). The ends lost 4 bases at V and 4 bases at J; junction bases unmatched: 3. This chain's CDR3 is CASSSDRGNNEKLFF. The CDR3 region has the DNA TGTGCCAGCAGTTCGGACAGGGGGAATAATGAAAAACTGTTTTTT.

The rearrangement links TRBV5-1 to TRBJ1-1, with 7 positions matching TRBD1. CDR1 is SGHRS and CDR2 is YFSETQ in the germline V gene. The length of the CDR3 is 17 residues. J gave up 1 base and V 0 bases, and 9 bases lay outside the gene matches. CDR3 sequence reads: CASSLGGTVGSNTEAFF. CDR3 DNA: TGCGCCAGCAGCTTGGGGGGGACAGTTGGGTCGAACACTGAAGCTTTCTTT. The complete variable domain, with remaining parts taken from reference TRBV5-1 and TRBJ1-1, reads KAGVTQTPRYLIKTRGQQVTLSCSPISGHRSVSWYQQTPGQGLQFLFEYFSETQRNKGNFPGRFSGRQFSNSRSEMNVSTLELGDSALYLCASSLGGTVGSNTEAFFGQGTRLTVV.

The chain joins TRBV5-1 to TRBJ2-3, with TRBD1 identical over 8 bases. In germline, CDR1 is SGHRS, CDR2 YFSETQ. The CDR3 is made up of 14 amino acids. The J segment lost 6 bases and the V segment lost 4 bases, leaving 7 bases of the junction unmatched. The DNA of the CDR3 is TGCGCCAGCAGCGCCGGACAGGGAGCGGATACGCAGTATTTT. Translated, it gives CASSAGQGADTQYF.